The next 17 T cell receptor beta chains were all read from a single sample in a study of beta chain features in type 1 diabetes. Since all of the isolated RNA was reverse transcribed, expressed TCRB transcripts were what got sequenced. Produced via immunoSEQ multiplex PCR; TCRdb's table is partial and in-frame only. The sample includes tens of thousands of clones, roughly three quarters of them seen just once. Sequences were obtained from Tregs from blood. Source of these receptors: a woman aged 40 to 50 in good health.

Only a few counts were recorded for this clone. The J gene is TRBJ1-1, the V gene TRBV7-2; no firm D call. Germline V gene lookup returns CDR1 SGHTA and CDR2 FQGNSA. The length of the CDR3 is 11 residues. V dropped 5 bases and J dropped 7 bases, with 8 bases sitting between them. CDR3 nucleotides: TGTGCCAGCAGCCTTACGGGTGAAGCTTTCTTT. Protein: CASSLTGEAFF. Looking up the rest from reference TRBV7-2 and TRBJ1-1 gives the full variable domain: GAGVSQSPSNKVTEKGKDVELRCDPISGHTALYWYRQSLGQGLEFLIYFQGNSAPDKSGLPSDRFSAERTGGSVSTLTIQRTQQEDSAVYLCASSLTGEAFFGQGTRLTVV.

The J gene is TRBJ2-5, the V gene TRBV6-5; no reliable D call. The V gene lost 4 bases and the J gene lost 1 base, with 10 bases spanning the gap. Germline loops: CDR1 MNHEY, CDR2 SVGAGI. This CDR3 region has 14 residues. CDR3 sequence reads: CASSWQPFQETQYF. CDR3 in DNA: TGTGCCAGCAGTTGGCAACCTTTCCAAGAGACCCAGTACTTC.

This clone was counted only a few times. This chain links TRBV18 with TRBJ2-4, with D possibly matching TRBD2 (7 bases). Trimming pared 6 bases from V and 0 bases from J, leaving 21 bases between. This CDR3 comprises 18 residues. Germline V gene data show CDR1 as KGHSH and CDR2 as LQKENI. The CDR3 spells CASSTSRGASLAKNIQYF. The CDR3 region has the DNA TGTGCCAGCTCCACCAGTCGGGGGGCGTCTCTAGCCAAAAACATTCAGTACTTC.

This rearrangement joins TRBV29-1 to TRBJ2-5; 10 bases align to TRBD1. With V trimmed by 7 bases and J by 1 base, 0 bases remained unmatched. This CDR3 is 12 amino acids long. The V gene's germline CDR1 is SQVTM and CDR2 ANQGSEA. The CDR3 nucleotides are TGCAGCGGGGACAGGGGCCAAGAGACCCAGTACTTC. Its translation is CSGDRGQETQYF.

The rearrangement uses TRBV6-1 and TRBJ1-1; 7 bases are a match to TRBD1. The V gene's germline CDR1 is MNHNS and CDR2 SASEGT. After removal of 6 bases from V and 6 bases from J, the junction contained 7 bases not matched to a gene. The CDR3 sequence is 13 residues long. CDR3 in DNA: TGTGCCAGCAGGCTGAACAGGGGCGCTGAAGCTTTCTTT. Translated: CASRLNRGAEAFF.

This chain links TRBV2 with TRBJ2-2, with 11 bases lining up with TRBD2. The V segment lost 8 bases and the J segment 0 bases; nucleotides outside the gene matches: 5. Germline V gives CDR1 SNHLY, CDR2 FYNNEI. This CDR3 contains 16 residues. CDR3: CASRELAGANTGELFF. The CDR3 coding sequence is TGTGCCAGCCGGGAACTAGCGGGGGCGAACACCGGGGAGCTGTTTTTT.

The CDR3 sequence: CASSESIGQGFYEQYF. CDR3 nucleotide sequence: TGTGCCAGCAGTGAATCGATAGGACAGGGGTTCTACGAGCAGTACTTC. The chain uses TRBV2 and TRBJ2-7; TRBD1 aligns across 9 bases. The CDR3 spans 16 residues. J gave up 3 bases and V 2 bases, and 8 bases lay outside the gene matches. Germline lookup yields CDR1 SNHLY and CDR2 FYNNEI. The full variable domain, with the rest looked up from reference TRBV2 and TRBJ2-7, is EPEVTQTPSHQVTQMGQEVILRCVPISNHLYFYWYRQILGQKVEFLVSFYNNEISEKSEIFDDQFSVERPDGSNFTLKIRSTKLEDSAMYFCASSESIGQGFYEQYFGPGTRLTVT.

The genes are TRBV27 and TRBJ1-4; D call uncertain. The CDR3 is made up of 15 amino acids. Trimming stripped 1 base from V and 6 bases from J, with 12 bases between. Per the germline V gene, CDR1 is MNHEY and CDR2 is SMNVEV (reference sequence). The DNA of the CDR3 is TGTGCCAGCAGTTTATTGAGGAGGGATGATGAAAAACTGTTTTTT. Amino acid sequence: CASSLLRRDDEKLFF.

The gene calls are TRBV19 and TRBJ1-5; TRBD1 is a possible D gene (6 bases). V shed 3 bases and J shed 1 base, with 10 bases lying between them. The V gene's germline CDR1 is LNHDA and CDR2 SQIVND (reference sequence). CDR3 size: 15 residues. The CDR3 sequence is CASSILTGSNQPQHF. CDR3 nucleotides: TGTGCCAGTAGTATCTTGACAGGAAGCAATCAGCCCCAGCATTTT.

V and J are TRBV9 and TRBJ2-2, with 8 bases fitting TRBD2. The V segment lost 2 bases and the J segment 4 bases; nucleotides outside the gene matches: 7. Looked up from germline, CDR1 is SGDLS and CDR2 is YYNGEE. The CDR3 consists of 16 residues. CDR3 sequence (DNA): TGTGCCAGCAGCGTCGGGAGGGTAGGAGTCACCGGGGAGCTGTTTTTT. Translated, it gives CASSVGRVGVTGELFF.

The J gene is TRBJ2-3, the V gene TRBV18; 7 bases fit TRBD1. This CDR3 is built from 14 residues. CDR1 is KGHSH and CDR2 is LQKENI in the germline V gene. Trimming cost V 6 bases and J 4 bases; bases outside gene matches: 7. CDR3 nucleotides: TGTGCCAGCTCGGGACAGCCTGGGGCAGATACGCAGTATTTT. It encodes CASSGQPGADTQYF.

This clone appeared a few times. The chain links TRBV5-1 to TRBJ1-3; tentative D call: TRBD1 (5 bases). The CDR3 contains 16 residues. CDR1 is SGHRS and CDR2 is YFSETQ in the germline V gene. V lost 2 bases and J lost 1, with 13 bases in between. CDR3 DNA: TGCGCCAGCAGCTTCGCAGGGCCTTATTCTGGAAACACCATATATTTT. Residues: CASSFAGPYSGNTIYF.

This clone was found a few times. The rearrangement uses TRBV6-5 and TRBJ1-4, with 8 bases identical to TRBD1. The germline CDR1 and CDR2 sequences are MNHEY and SVGAGI. Unmatched junction bases numbered 6, after V lost 5 bases and J lost 7 bases. The CDR3 contains 14 residues. The CDR3: CASSPRTGIEKLFF. CDR3 DNA: TGTGCCAGCAGTCCAAGGACAGGGATTGAAAAACTGTTTTTT.

The chain combines TRBV6-6 with TRBJ2-5; D gene unclear. The V and J ends lost 8 bases and 2 bases respectively, with 6 bases between them. Germline loops: CDR1 MNHNY, CDR2 SVGAGI (reference sequence). The CDR3 is 11 amino acids. CDR3 DNA: TGTGCCAGCGGCACACAAGAGACCCAGTACTTC. As protein: CASGTQETQYF.

The chain combines TRBV18 with TRBJ2-3; D perhaps matches TRBD2 (5 bases). The CDR3 has 16 amino acids. Trimming left V 2 bases short and J 2 bases short, with 14 bases between. Germline CDR1 KGHSH, CDR2 LQKENI. The CDR3 nucleotides read TGTGCCAGCTCACCAGTTTCTAGCCTGAACACAGATACGCAGTATTTT. Its protein is CASSPVSSLNTDTQYF.

The chain has TRBV11-2 and TRBJ2-7; D unclear. V was clipped by 0 bases and J by 2 bases, with 8 bases between them. Germline CDR1 reads SGHAT; CDR2 reads FQNNGV. CDR3 size: 14 residues. As DNA, the CDR3 is TGTGCCAGCAGCTTAGATCAGACAACCTACGAGCAGTACTTC. Its protein is CASSLDQTTYEQYF.

This chain connects TRBV5-4 to TRBJ2-7; TRBD1 matches at 7 bases. Germline CDR1 reads SGHNT; CDR2 reads YYREEE (reference sequence). V was clipped by 4 bases and J by 3 bases; unmatched bases: 4. The CDR3 contains 13 residues. In DNA form, the CDR3 reads TGTGCCAGCAGCCTGGGACAGATCTACGAGCAGTACTTC. It codes for CASSLGQIYEQYF. The full variable domain, in which reference TRBV5-4 and TRBJ2-7 provide the parts outside the CDR3, is ETGVTQSPTHLIKTRGQQVTLRCSSQSGHNTVSWYQQALGQGPQFIFQYYREEENGRGNFPPRFSGLQFPNYSSELNVNALELDDSALYLCASSLGQIYEQYFGPGTRLTVT.